The clone carrying this T cell receptor beta chain was counted ten times or more. Its antigen remains unknown. The source of the sample is a study of prognosis after radiotherapy for stage I lung cancer. Study-wide context: With about a dozen men and over five women, the cohort's median age was around 70 years, range roughly 50–84. Stereotactic body radiotherapy was given without concurrent therapy in all patients. Notes on the study in general: Reportedly, metastasis status was linked to differences in TRBV and TRBJ usage frequencies.

Researchers used two-round multiplex PCR to amplify TCR beta CDR3 starting from genomic DNA. Round one of PCR was performed, and it used primers specific to each TRBV and TRBJ gene. TCRdb redid the calling of the multiplex PCR reads with MiXCR, one entry per CDR3 protein. The table records under 75,000 distinct CDR3 sequences, more than 25% of them present only once. This TCR was recovered from a donor over 45 with non-small cell lung cancer. The input for sequencing was PBMCs, taken before or after stereotactic body radiation therapy (not recorded which).

DNA of the CDR3: TGTGCCAGCAGTCCCTCAGGAAACACCATATATTTT. This encodes CASSPSGNTIYF. The rearrangement links TRBV12-3 or TRBV12-4 to TRBJ1-3; D is unclear. The CDR3 is 12 amino acids. V dropped 5 bases and J dropped 4 bases, with 6 bases sitting between them.